This T cell receptor (beta chain) was sequenced in a study of blood T cell repertoires in COVID-19. Overall study: From the United States, Italy and Spain came samples of acute and convalescent COVID-19. Sources were T cells, B-cell-depleted T cells, or PBMCs; the material itself was cDNA or gDNA.

Sequenced by immunoSEQ multiplex PCR; TCRdb stores in-frame clones only, minus some. This table holds around 98,000 clones, approximately 79% found once. This sequence originates from a man in his 70s with active or convalescent COVID-19. The sample comprised peripheral blood.

The CDR3 DNA sequence: TGTGCCAGTAGTATAACCCCCGGAGGTGAGCAGTTCTTC. This codes for CASSITPGGEQFF. V gene TRBV19 combines with J gene TRBJ2-1; D is perhaps TRBD2 (5 bases). Trimming removed 2 bases from V and 9 bases from J, with 11 bases in between. The CDR3 has 13 amino acids. Germline V gene sequence: CDR1 LNHDA, CDR2 SQIVND (reference sequence).